The entry below describes one T cell receptor (beta chain). Under the authors' procedure: How many nucleated cells were present was estimated from reference gene primer amplification. The assay was immunoSEQ multiplex PCR, and TCRdb's table has in-frame clones only and misses some. V, J and clone size derive from that table, while D and trimming were established from the DNA sequence. The sample includes about 230,000 clones, around 90% of them seen just once. These data belong to a study of blood T cell repertoires in COVID-19. Background on the study: There were acute and convalescent COVID-19 samples, and they came from the United States, Italy and Spain. Sources were T cells, B-cell-depleted T cells, or PBMCs; the material itself was cDNA or gDNA.

Self-reported history from a screening survey and questionnaire set each donor's cohort. Germline V gives CDR1 MNHNS, CDR2 SASEGT. The CDR3 is made up of 14 amino acids. V lost 2 bases and J lost 3, with 11 bases in between. The specimen was PBMCs or T cells enriched from blood (not recorded which). The chain uses TRBV6-1 and TRBJ2-7; perhaps TRBD1 as D (5 bases). The clonotype originates from a woman in her twenties or thirties who had been exposed to COVID-19. The CDR3 nucleotides read TGTGCCAGCAGTGAAATTGCAGGGTACTACGAGCAGTACTTC. This sequence encodes CASSEIAGYYEQYF.